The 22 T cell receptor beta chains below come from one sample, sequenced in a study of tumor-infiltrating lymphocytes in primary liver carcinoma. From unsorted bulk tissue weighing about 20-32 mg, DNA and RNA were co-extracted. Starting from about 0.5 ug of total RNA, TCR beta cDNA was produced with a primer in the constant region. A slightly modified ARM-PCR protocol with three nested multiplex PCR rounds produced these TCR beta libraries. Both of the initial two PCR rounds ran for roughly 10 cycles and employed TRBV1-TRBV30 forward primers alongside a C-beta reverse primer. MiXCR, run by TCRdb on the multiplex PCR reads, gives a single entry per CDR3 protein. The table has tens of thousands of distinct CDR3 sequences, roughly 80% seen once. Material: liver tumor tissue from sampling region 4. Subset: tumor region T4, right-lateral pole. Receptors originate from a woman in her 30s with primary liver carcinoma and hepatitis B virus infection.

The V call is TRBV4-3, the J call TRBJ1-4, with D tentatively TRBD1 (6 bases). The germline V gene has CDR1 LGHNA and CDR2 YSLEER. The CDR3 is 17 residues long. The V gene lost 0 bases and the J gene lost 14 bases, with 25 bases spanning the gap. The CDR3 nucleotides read TGCGCCAGCAGCCAAGACATGGTGGGGGGCACTAATAGAAAGCTGTTTTTT. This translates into CASSQDMVGGTNRKLFF.

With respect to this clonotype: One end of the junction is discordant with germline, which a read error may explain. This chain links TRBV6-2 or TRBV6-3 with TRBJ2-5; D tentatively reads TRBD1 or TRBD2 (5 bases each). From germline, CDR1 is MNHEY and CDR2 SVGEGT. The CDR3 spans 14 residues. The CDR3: CASSYDGLGETRYF. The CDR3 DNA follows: TGTGCCAGCAGTTACGACGGCTTGGGGGAGACCCGGTACTTC.

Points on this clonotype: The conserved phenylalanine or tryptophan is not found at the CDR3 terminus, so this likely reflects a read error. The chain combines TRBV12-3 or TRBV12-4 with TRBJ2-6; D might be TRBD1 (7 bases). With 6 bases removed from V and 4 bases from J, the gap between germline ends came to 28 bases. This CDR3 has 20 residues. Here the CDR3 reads CASSLKGRTGVRSGANVLTS. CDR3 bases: TGTGCCAGCAGCTTAAAGGGGAGGACAGGAGTCCGCTCCGGGGCCAACGTCCTGACTTCC.

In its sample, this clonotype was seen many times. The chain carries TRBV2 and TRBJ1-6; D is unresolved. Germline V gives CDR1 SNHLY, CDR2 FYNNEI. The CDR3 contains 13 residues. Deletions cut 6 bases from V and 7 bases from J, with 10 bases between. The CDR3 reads CASRGLVNSPLHF. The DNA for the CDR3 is TGTGCCAGCAGAGGACTGGTAAATTCACCCCTCCACTTT.

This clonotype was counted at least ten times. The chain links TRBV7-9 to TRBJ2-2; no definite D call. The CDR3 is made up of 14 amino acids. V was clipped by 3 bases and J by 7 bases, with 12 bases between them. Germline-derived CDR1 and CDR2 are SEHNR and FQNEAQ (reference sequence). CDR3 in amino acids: CASSLTPRDGELFF. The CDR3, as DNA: TGTGCCAGCAGCTTGACACCTAGGGACGGGGAGCTGTTTTTT.

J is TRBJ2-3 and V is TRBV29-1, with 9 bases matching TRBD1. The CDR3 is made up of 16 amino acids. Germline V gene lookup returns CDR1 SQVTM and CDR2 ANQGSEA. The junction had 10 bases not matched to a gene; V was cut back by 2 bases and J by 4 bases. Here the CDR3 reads CSVELPDRGVADTQYF. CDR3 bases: TGCAGCGTTGAACTACCGGACAGGGGAGTTGCAGATACGCAGTATTTT.

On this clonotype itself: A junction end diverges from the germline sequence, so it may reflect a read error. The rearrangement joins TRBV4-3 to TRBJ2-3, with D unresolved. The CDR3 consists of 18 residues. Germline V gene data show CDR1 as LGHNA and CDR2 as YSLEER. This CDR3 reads CASSLSVLLGDPDDTQYF. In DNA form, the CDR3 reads TGTGCCAGCAGCCTGTCGGTCCTGCTGGGTGATCCCGATGATACGCAGTATTTT.

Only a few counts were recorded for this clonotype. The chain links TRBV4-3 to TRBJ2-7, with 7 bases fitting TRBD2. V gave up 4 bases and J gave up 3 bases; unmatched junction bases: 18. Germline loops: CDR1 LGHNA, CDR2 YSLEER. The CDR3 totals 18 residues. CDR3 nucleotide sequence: TGCGCCAGCAGCCGGGCAGTGACGGGGGGTCACATTAGCTACGAGCAGTACTTC. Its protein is CASSRAVTGGHISYEQYF.

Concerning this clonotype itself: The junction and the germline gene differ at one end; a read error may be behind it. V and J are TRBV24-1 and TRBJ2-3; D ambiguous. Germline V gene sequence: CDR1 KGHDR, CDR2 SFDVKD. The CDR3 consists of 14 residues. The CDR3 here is CATSDAIETVTQYF. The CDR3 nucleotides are TGTGCCACAAGTGATGCTATCGAGACGGTGACGCAGTATTTC.

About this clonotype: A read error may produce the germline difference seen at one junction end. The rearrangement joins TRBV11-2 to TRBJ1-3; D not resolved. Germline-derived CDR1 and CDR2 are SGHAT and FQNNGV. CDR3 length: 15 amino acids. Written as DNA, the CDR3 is TGTGCCAGTAGCTTATACGGGGAGACTGGAAACACCATATACTTT. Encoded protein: CASSLYGETGNTIYF.

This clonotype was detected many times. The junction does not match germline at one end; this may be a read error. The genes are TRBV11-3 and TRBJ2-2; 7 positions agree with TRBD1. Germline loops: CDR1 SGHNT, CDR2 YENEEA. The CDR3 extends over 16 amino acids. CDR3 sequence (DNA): TGTGCCAGCAGCCCGGACGGCAGGGGGAACACCGAGGAGCTGTTTTTT. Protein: CASSPDGRGNTEELFF.

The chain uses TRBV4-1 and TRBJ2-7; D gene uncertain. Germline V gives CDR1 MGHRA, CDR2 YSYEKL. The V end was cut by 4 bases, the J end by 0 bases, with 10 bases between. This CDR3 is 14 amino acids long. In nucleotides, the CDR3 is TGCGCCAGCAGCCTGGCGGAGAGCTCCTACGAGCAGTACTTC. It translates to CASSLAESSYEQYF.

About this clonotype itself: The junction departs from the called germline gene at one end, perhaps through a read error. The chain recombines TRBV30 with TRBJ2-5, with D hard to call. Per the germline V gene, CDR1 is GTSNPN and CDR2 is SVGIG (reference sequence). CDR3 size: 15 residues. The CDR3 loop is CVWKVLGAALGIQYF. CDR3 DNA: TGTGTCTGGAAGGTCTTGGGCGCGGCCCTAGGGATTCAGTACTTC.

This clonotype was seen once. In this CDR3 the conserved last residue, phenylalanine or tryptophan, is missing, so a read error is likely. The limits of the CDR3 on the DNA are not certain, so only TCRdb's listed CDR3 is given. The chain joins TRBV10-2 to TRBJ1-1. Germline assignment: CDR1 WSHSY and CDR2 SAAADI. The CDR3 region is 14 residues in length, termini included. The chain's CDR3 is CASSESKAGTEVFL.

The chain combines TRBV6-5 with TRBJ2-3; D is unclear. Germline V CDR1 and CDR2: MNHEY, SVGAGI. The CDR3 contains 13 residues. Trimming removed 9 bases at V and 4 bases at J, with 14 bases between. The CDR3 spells CASSPRRADTQYF. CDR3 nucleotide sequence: TGTGCCAGTAGCCCTCGACGCGCAGATACGCAGTATTTT.

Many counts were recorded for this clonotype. CDR3 nucleotide sequence: TGTGCCAGCAAGATTGCGGGGAACTACGAGCAGTACTTC. Its translation: CASKIAGNYEQYF. This chain links TRBV11-2 with TRBJ2-7, with a possible D match to TRBD2 (6 bases). This CDR3 region has 13 residues. V was cut by 7 bases and J by 3 bases, with 13 bases left in between. From germline, CDR1 is SGHAT and CDR2 FQNNGV.

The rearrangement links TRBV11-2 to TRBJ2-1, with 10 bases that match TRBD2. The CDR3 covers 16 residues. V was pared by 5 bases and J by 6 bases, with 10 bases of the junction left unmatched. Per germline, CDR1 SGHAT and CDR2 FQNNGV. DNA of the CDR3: TGTGCCAGCAGCCCCCCAAAAGCGGGAGGGCTCAATGAGCAGTTCTTC. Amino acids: CASSPPKAGGLNEQFF.

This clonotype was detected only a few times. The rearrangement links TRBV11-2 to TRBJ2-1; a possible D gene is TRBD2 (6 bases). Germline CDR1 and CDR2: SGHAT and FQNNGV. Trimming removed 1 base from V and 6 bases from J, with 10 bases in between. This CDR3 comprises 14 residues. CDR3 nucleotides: TGTGCCAGCAGCTTAGCCGGGAGTCTCAATGAGCAGTTCTTC. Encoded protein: CASSLAGSLNEQFF. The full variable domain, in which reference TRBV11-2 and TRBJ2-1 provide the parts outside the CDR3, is EAGVAQSPRYKIIEKRQSVAFWCNPISGHATLYWYQQILGQGPKLLIQFQNNGVVDDSQLPKDRFSAERLKGVDSTLKIQPAKLEDSAVYLCASSLAGSLNEQFFGPGTRLTVL.

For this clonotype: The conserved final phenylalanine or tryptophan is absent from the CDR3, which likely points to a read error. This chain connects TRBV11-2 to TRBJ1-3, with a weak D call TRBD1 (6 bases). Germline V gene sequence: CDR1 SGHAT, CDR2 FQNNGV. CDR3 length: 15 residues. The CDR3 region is CTSSLYREIGNTIYY. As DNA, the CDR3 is TGTACCAGCAGCTTATACAGGGAGATTGGAAACACCATATATTAT.

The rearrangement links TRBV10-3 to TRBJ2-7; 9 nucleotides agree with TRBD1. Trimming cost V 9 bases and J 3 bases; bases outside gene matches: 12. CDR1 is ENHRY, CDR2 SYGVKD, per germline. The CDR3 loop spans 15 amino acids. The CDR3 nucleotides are TGTGCCATTAACCCTGGGGGGACAGGGAACTACGAGCAGTACTTC. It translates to CAINPGGTGNYEQYF.

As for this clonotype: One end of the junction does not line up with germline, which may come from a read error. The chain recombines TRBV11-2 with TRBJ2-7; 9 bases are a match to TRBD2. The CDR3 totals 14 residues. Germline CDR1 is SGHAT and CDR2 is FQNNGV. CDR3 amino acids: CASSLASGNNDQYF. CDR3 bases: TGTGCCAGCAGCCTAGCTAGCGGGAATAACGACCAGTACTTC.

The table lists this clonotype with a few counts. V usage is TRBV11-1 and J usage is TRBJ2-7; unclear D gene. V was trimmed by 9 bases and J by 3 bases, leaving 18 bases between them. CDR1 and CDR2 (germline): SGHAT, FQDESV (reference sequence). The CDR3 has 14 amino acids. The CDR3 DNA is TGTGCCAGTAGCCTAGTTACTGGGATCTACGAGCAGTACTTC. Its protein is CASSLVTGIYEQYF.